This T cell receptor (beta chain) was obtained from a study of cytomegalovirus exposure and HLA in healthy donors. CDR1 and CDR2 from the germline V gene are LNHNV and YYDKDF (reference sequence). The CDR3 covers 12 residues. V lost 0 bases, J lost 8 bases, and 7 bases lay in between. In the PCR, 60 Vbeta and 13 Jbeta primers were used. Clones were read by immunoSEQ multiplex PCR, and TCRdb kept only the in-frame ones, dropping some. In the table there are over 150,000 clones, about two thirds of which are singletons. To note about this clone: Its target is not known.

Overall study results and limits: A cluster of highly shared sequence variants was likely a sequencing artifact.

This TCR was recovered from a woman aged 18-29 years in good health and CMV-seropositive. Input material: PBMCs. V is TRBV15 and J is TRBJ1-2; D uncertain. The CDR3: CATSRDRVGYTF. The DNA of the CDR3 is TGTGCCACCAGCAGAGATCGGGTGGGCTACACCTTC.